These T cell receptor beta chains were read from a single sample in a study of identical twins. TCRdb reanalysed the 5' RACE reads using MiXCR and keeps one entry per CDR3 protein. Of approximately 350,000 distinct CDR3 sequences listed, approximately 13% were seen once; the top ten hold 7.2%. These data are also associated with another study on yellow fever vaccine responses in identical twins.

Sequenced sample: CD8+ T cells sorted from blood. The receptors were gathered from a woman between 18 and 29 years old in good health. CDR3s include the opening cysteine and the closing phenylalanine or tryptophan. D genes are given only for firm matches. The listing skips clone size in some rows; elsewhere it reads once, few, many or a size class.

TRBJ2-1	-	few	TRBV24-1	TGTGCCACCAGTGAGTCCGACGCGGAGCAGTTCTTC	CATSESDAEQFF
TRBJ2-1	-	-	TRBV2	TGTGCCACCCCCGGGTGGGGAACCTCCTACAATGAGCAGTTCTTC	CATPGWGTSYNEQFF
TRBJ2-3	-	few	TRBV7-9	TGTGCCAGCAGCTTAGCGGACGGAACAGATACGCAGTATTTT	CASSLADGTDTQYF
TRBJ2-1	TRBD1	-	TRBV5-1	TGCGCCAGCAGCCTGAATCGACAGGGGTACTACAATGAGCAGTTCTTC	CASSLNRQGYYNEQFF
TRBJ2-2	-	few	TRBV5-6	TGTGCCAGCAGCTATCATATTACCGGGGAGCTGTTTTTT	CASSYHITGELFF
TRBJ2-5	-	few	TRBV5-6	TGTGCCAGCAGCTTGGCTGGGGCGGCAAAAGAGACCCAGTACTTC	CASSLAGAAKETQYF
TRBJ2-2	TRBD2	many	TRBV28	TGTGCCAGCAGTCCGAGCGGGATCAGCACCGGGGAGCTGTTTTTT	CASSPSGISTGELFF
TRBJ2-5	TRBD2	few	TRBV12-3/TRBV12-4	TGTGCCAGCAGTGATCGGACTAGCGGGGCAACTCAAGAGACCCAGTACTTC	CASSDRTSGATQETQYF
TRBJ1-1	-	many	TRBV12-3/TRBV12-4	TGTGCCAGCAGTTTTGGGCCTGAAGCTTTCTTT	CASSFGPEAFF
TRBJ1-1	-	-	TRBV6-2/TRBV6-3	TGTGCCAGCAGCACCGCCCGGGAAGCTTTCTTT	CASSTAREAFF
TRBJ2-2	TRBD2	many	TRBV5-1	TGCGCCAGCAGCTCGCTACTAGCGGGAGAGAGTGTAGAGCCCGGGGAGCTGTTTTTT	CASSSLLAGESVEPGELFF
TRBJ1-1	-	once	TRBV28	TGTGCCAGCAGTTCCCATGATGTCGAGTTGAACACTGAAGCTTTCTTT	CASSSHDVELNTEAFF
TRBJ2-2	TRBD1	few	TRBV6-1	TGTGCCAGCAGTGACAGACAGGGCTGGGGGGAGCTGTTTTTT	CASSDRQGWGELFF
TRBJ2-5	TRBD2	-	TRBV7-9	TGTGCCAGCAGCATTACTAGCGCCGAGACCCAGTACTTC	CASSITSAETQYF
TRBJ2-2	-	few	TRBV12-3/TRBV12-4	TGTGCCAGCATGATCTCCGGGGAGCTGTTTTTT	CASMISGELFF
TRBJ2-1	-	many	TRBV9	TGTGCCAGCAGCGTAGGAATAACCCCGTACAATGAGCAGTTCTTC	CASSVGITPYNEQFF
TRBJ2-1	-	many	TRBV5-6	TGTGCCAGCAGCCCCTTTGGGGGAGCCGGCAATGAGCAGTTCTTC	CASSPFGGAGNEQFF
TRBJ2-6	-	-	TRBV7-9	TGTGCCAGCAGCCGAGCCTCCTCTGGGGCCAACGTCCTGACTTTC	CASSRASSGANVLTF
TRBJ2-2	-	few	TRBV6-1	TGTGCCAGTTACTTGACGGGCATCTTTAAGGGCGGGGAGCTGTTTTTT	CASYLTGIFKGGELFF
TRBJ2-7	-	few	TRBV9	TGTGCCAGCAGCGCGAGGATTTCTGAGGACGAGCAGTACTTC	CASSARISEDEQYF
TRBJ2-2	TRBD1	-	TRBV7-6	TGTGCCAGCAGCCCGCACACAGGGGGCGCCGGTGTCGGGGAGCTGTTTTTT	CASSPHTGGAGVGELFF
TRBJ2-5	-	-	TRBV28	TGTGCCAGCAGTTTTCTTGGGGGTTCGGAGACCCAGTACTTC	CASSFLGGSETQYF
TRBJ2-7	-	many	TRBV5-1	TGCGCCAGCAGGAGGGTTGGCTCCTACGAGCAGTACTTC	CASRRVGSYEQYF
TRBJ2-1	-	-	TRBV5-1	TGCGCCAGCAGCTTCATTGAGGAACCTAGCTCGCATGAGCAGTTCTTC	CASSFIEEPSSHEQFF
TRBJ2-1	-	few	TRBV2	TGTGCCAACCGAGTCCCATACAATGAGCAGTTCTTC	CANRVPYNEQFF
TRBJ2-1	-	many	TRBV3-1	TGTGCCAGCAGCCAAGATATGGGACAAAAAAACAATGAGCAGTTCTTC	CASSQDMGQKNNEQFF
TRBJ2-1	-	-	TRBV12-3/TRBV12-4	TGTGCCAGCAGCGCAGGGGTGGGGGTCAATGAGCAGTTCTTC	CASSAGVGVNEQFF
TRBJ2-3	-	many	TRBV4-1	TGCGCCAGCAGCCAAGTTACCGGGGATACGCAGTATTTT	CASSQVTGDTQYF
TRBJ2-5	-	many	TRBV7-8	TGTGCCAGCAGCTTACGAGGGTCAGGAGAGTACCAAGAGACCCAGTACTTC	CASSLRGSGEYQETQYF
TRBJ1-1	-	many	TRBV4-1	TGCGCCAGCAGCCGGAACAGGGAGACTGAAGCTTTCTTT	CASSRNRETEAFF
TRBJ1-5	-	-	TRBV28	TGTGCCAGCAGTCCTTCAGGGACGTTACAGCCCCAGCATTTT	CASSPSGTLQPQHF
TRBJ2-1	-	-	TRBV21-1	TGTGCCAGCAGCAAAGATTTTGGGGAAAACTACAATGAGCAGTTCTTC	CASSKDFGENYNEQFF
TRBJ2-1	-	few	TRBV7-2	TGTGCCACCCTTACACTCAGCTCCTACAATGAGCAGTTCTTC	CATLTLSSYNEQFF
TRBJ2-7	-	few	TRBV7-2	TGTGCCAGCAGCTTACTCCTGTTCGTAGACCTTTACTACGAGCAGTACTTC	CASSLLLFVDLYYEQYF
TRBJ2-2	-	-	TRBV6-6	TGTGCCAGCATGATTGGGAACACCGGGGAGCTGTTTTTT	CASMIGNTGELFF
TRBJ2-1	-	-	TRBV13	TGTGCCAGCAGCTTAGAAAGAACGGGGAGGACGCCCCACAACCGGAATGAGCAGTTCTTC	CASSLERTGRTPHNRNEQFF
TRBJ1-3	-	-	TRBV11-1	TGTGCCAGCAGCTATTACACAGACTCTGGAAACACCATATATTTT	CASSYYTDSGNTIYF
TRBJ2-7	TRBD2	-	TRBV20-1	TGCAGTGCTAGGGCACTGATTAATACGCTCAAGCGGGGGGCCTACGAGCAGTACTTC	CSARALINTLKRGAYEQYF
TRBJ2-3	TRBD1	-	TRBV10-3	TGTGCCATCAGGTCCGGGACAGTGGGACAAGGAAGCACAGATACGCAGTATTTT	CAIRSGTVGQGSTDTQYF
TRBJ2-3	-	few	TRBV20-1	TGCAGTGCAGAATTCACAGATACGCAGTATTTT	CSAEFTDTQYF
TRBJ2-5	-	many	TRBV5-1	TGCGCCAGCAGCCCAAGGGGGAGGGAGACCCAGTACTTC	CASSPRGRETQYF